This T cell receptor beta chain was sequenced in a study of blood T cell repertoires in COVID-19. Data came from immunoSEQ multiplex PCR; TCRdb stores just in-frame clones and leaves some out. The data contain approximately 300,000 clones, around 88% of them singletons. The receptor's source is a woman aged 50 to 65 with acute or convalescent COVID-19. Sequencing was carried out using peripheral blood.

CDR3 loop: CASSQLTADTQYF. CDR3 sequence (DNA): TGCGCCAGCAGCCAACTGACAGCAGATACGCAGTATTTT. The rearrangement joins TRBV4-3 to TRBJ2-3; weak D call: TRBD1 (5 bases). Trimming shortened V by 2 bases and J by 4 bases, and 7 bases separated the two germline ends. This CDR3 spans 13 amino acids. Germline V gene sequence: CDR1 LGHNA, CDR2 YSLEER.